This TCR beta chain is drawn from a study of post-analysis software for immune sequencing data. Across the whole study: As for disease course, relapsing-remitting, secondary progressive and progressive-relapsing multiple sclerosis were all included. Study-level findings and limits: The normalized Chao1 diversity of multiple sclerosis patients was significantly lower than that of controls. Same-batch preparations were strongly co-clustered by F measure.

Unique molecular identifiers were built into the TCR beta cDNA libraries. TCRdb redid the calling of the PCR reads with MiXCR, one entry per CDR3 protein. This table has approximately 400,000 distinct CDR3 sequences, roughly 30% appearing once. This clonotype showed up just a few times. Its antigen is as yet unknown. The specimen sequenced was blood. The TCR was taken from a girl aged 10-17 years with multiple sclerosis.

The CDR3 nucleotides read TGTGCCAGCAGTGAAGCGCAGGGCCAGGGTGGCTACACCTTC. Protein sequence: CASSEAQGQGGYTF. The chain uses TRBV2 and TRBJ1-2, with D perhaps TRBD1 (5 bases). CDR3 length equals 14 residues. The V end was cut by 0 bases, the J end by 7 bases, with 12 bases between. Per germline, CDR1 SNHLY and CDR2 FYNNEI.